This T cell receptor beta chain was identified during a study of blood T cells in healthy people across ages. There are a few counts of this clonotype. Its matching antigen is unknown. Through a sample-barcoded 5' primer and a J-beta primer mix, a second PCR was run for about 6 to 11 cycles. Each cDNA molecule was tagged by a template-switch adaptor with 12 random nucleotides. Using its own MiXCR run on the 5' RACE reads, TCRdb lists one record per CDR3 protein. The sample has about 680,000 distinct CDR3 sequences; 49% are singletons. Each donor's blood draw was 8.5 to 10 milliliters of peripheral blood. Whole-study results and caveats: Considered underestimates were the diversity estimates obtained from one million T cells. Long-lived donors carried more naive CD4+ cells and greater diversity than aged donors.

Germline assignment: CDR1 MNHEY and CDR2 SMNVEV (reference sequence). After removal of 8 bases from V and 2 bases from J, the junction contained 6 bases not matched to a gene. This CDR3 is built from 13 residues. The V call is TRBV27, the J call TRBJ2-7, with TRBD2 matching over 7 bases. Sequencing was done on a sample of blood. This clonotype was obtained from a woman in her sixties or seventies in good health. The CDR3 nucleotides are TGTGCCAGCCGGCGGGAGAACACCTACGAGCAGTACTTC. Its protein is CASRRENTYEQYF.